In this sample, the clone carrying this T cell receptor (beta chain) turned up a few times. The data originate from a study of OX40 agonist ivuxolimab in advanced cancers. Study-wide context: The dose of intravenous ivuxolimab that patients received every 2 weeks ranged from 0.01 to 10 mg/kg.

TCRdb's table, derived via immunoSEQ multiplex PCR, lists solely in-frame clones and lacks some. The sample includes about 60,000 clones, about 83% of them seen just once. The V gene's germline CDR1 is SNHLY and CDR2 FYNNEI. This CDR3 is 11 amino acids long. The V end lost 7 bases, the J end lost 12 bases, and 13 bases lay between the germline ends. The J gene is TRBJ2-1, the V gene TRBV2; D may correspond to TRBD1 or TRBD2 (5 bases each). The TCR comes from an adult with an advanced solid tumor such as melanoma, head and neck, liver or kidney cancer. The specimen comprised CD4+ or CD8+ T cells sorted from blood, sampled in a trial of the OX40 agonist ivuxolimab. CDR3 nucleotide sequence: TGTGCCAGCACAGGGACGAACGGGCAGTTCTTC. Translating gives CASTGTNGQFF.